A single sample is the source of the 21 T cell receptor beta chains below, sequenced in a study of T cell changes during pregnancy in multiple sclerosis. This table comes from immunoSEQ multiplex PCR, and its TCRdb copy is limited to in-frame clones, with some not included. The top ten clones hold around 0.25% of a sample with 50,000 to 60,000 clones, nearly 95% of them seen once. This specimen consisted of CD4+ T cells from peripheral blood mononuclear cells, obtained in the second trimester of pregnancy. The receptors shown here come from a female donor with multiple sclerosis, enrolled in a pregnancy study.

V gene TRBV30 combines with J gene TRBJ1-2, with D maybe TRBD1 (6 bases). V was trimmed by 3 bases and J by 0 bases, leaving 23 bases between them. This CDR3 region has 18 residues. Germline values: CDR1 GTSNPN, CDR2 SVGIG (reference sequence). The CDR3 here is CAWRGLRGGRISNYGYTF. The CDR3 DNA sequence: TGTGCCTGGAGGGGCCTAAGGGGGGGGCGGATTTCTAACTATGGCTACACCTTC.

The chain carries TRBV2 and TRBJ1-2; 7 nucleotides line up with TRBD1. The germline CDR1 and CDR2 sequences are SNHLY and FYNNEI. V lost 7 bases and J lost 3; bases outside the gene matches: 2. The CDR3 extends over 12 amino acids. CDR3 residues: CASTQGDYGYTF. The CDR3 nucleotides read TGTGCCAGCACGCAGGGGGACTATGGCTACACCTTC. Full variable domain (missing parts from reference TRBV2 and TRBJ1-2): EPEVTQTPSHQVTQMGQEVILRCVPISNHLYFYWYRQILGQKVEFLVSFYNNEISEKSEIFDDQFSVERPDGSNFTLKIRSTKLEDSAMYFCASTQGDYGYTFGSGTRLTVV.

This chain joins TRBV7-2 and TRBJ2-6; 9 bases map to TRBD1. CDR1 is SGHTA and CDR2 is FQGNSA in the germline V gene. J gave up 0 bases and V 5 bases, and 5 bases lay outside the gene matches. The CDR3 has 17 residues. The CDR3 DNA follows: TGTGCCAGCAGCCCCTGGGACAGGGCCTCTGGGGCCAACGTCCTGACTTTC. It translates to CASSPWDRASGANVLTF. The full variable domain, rest sourced from reference TRBV7-2 and TRBJ2-6, is GAGVSQSPSNKVTEKGKDVELRCDPISGHTALYWYRQSLGQGLEFLIYFQGNSAPDKSGLPSDRFSAERTGGSVSTLTIQRTQQEDSAVYLCASSPWDRASGANVLTFGAGSRLTVL.

The V call is TRBV6-1, the J call TRBJ2-7, with D perhaps TRBD1 (6 bases). V gave up 10 bases and J gave up 2 bases, with 18 bases separating them. The CDR3 sequence is 14 residues long. Germline assignment: CDR1 MNHNS and CDR2 SASEGT. The CDR3 sequence is CATISRGGTYEQYF. In DNA, the CDR3 is TGTGCCACCATTAGTCGAGGGGGTACCTACGAGCAGTACTTC.

The chain employs TRBV11-2 and TRBJ2-1; 10 positions match TRBD2. The CDR3 is 16 residues long. Germline V lookup: CDR1 SGHAT, CDR2 FQNNGV. The V gene end was trimmed by 0 bases and the J gene end by 6 bases; junction bases not matched to a gene: 5. This chain's CDR3 is CASSLDPSGGGNEQFF. CDR3 in DNA: TGTGCCAGCAGCTTAGATCCCAGCGGGGGGGGCAATGAGCAGTTCTTC.

This sequence joins TRBV25-1 and TRBJ1-4; D gene ambiguous. The CDR3 spans 14 residues. CDR1 is MGHDK, CDR2 SYGVNS, per germline. The V and J ends lost 5 bases and 8 bases respectively, with 15 bases between them. In nucleotides, the CDR3 is TGTGCCAGCAGTTCCCTGGCTGTGTGGGAAAAACTGTTTTTT. It yields the protein CASSSLAVWEKLFF.

The chain employs TRBV9 and TRBJ2-2; D is unclear. The V end was cut by 4 bases, the J end by 6 bases, with 10 bases between. Germline CDR1 is SGDLS and CDR2 is YYNGEE. The length of the CDR3 is 13 residues. In DNA form, the CDR3 reads TGTGCCAGCAGCCCCCACAAAGCCGGGGAGCTGTTTTTT. Translation gives CASSPHKAGELFF.

The chain recombines TRBV5-1 with TRBJ2-5, with D possibly matching TRBD1 (6 bases). The V gene's germline CDR1 is SGHRS and CDR2 YFSETQ. Trimming stripped 4 bases from V and 5 bases from J, with 15 bases between. This CDR3 spans 14 amino acids. The CDR3 here is CASSTQQGGETQYF. The CDR3 coding sequence is TGCGCCAGCAGCACCCAACAGGGCGGCGAGACCCAGTACTTC.

This chain connects TRBV7-2 to TRBJ1-1, with 9 bases aligning to TRBD1. The CDR3 covers 15 residues. Germline V gene lookup returns CDR1 SGHTA and CDR2 FQGNSA. The V gene end was trimmed by 4 bases and the J gene end by 4 bases; junction bases not matched to a gene: 7. The CDR3 nucleotides read TGTGCCAGCAGCTCAGAGGGACAGGGAACCACTGAAGCTTTCTTT. Amino acid sequence: CASSSEGQGTTEAFF.

Turning to this clone: At one boundary the junction diverges from the germline segment, which might be a read error. The CDR3 DNA follows: TGTGCCAGCAGTGATGGTTCGGTTTCCGGGGAGCCGTTTTTT. Encoded protein: CASSDGSVSGEPFF. The gene calls are TRBV25-1 and TRBJ2-2, with D perhaps TRBD2 (5 bases). CDR3 length: 14 amino acids. Per the germline V gene, CDR1 is MGHDK and CDR2 is SYGVNS.

The V and J genes are TRBV7-9 and TRBJ2-5; D call uncertain. This CDR3 is built from 14 residues. Germline V lookup: CDR1 SEHNR, CDR2 FQNEAQ (reference sequence). V lost 4 bases and J lost 5, with 14 bases in between. CDR3: CASSSPPGSETQYF. The CDR3 DNA reads as TGTGCCAGCAGCTCCCCCCCTGGCTCCGAGACCCAGTACTTC.

The V and J genes are TRBV27 and TRBJ1-1; 9 bases match TRBD1. The germline gives CDR1 MNHEY, CDR2 SMNVEV (reference sequence). Trimming removed 5 bases from V and 2 bases from J; junction bases left unmatched: 9. The CDR3 spans 16 residues. The CDR3 DNA reads TGTGCCAGCAGTCTACAGGGGGCCCTATTTAACACTGAAGCTTTCTTT. Translating it yields CASSLQGALFNTEAFF.

The rearrangement links TRBV30 to TRBJ1-4; weak D call: TRBD1 (6 bases). The V gene's germline CDR1 is GTSNPN and CDR2 SVGIG (reference sequence). The length of the CDR3 is 13 residues. Trimming stripped 2 bases from V and 5 bases from J, with 9 bases between. In DNA, the CDR3 is TGTGCCTGGAGTTTAGGGACAAATGAAAAACTGTTTTTT. It codes for CAWSLGTNEKLFF.

The chain combines TRBV6-5 with TRBJ1-1, with a possible D match to TRBD1 (6 bases). Trimming cost V 5 bases and J 4 bases, with 11 bases left between them. The CDR3 extends over 13 amino acids. Germline V gene data show CDR1 as MNHEY and CDR2 as SVGAGI. For the CDR3, the DNA is TGTGCCAGCAGTCGGTACAGGGCCACTGAAGCTTTCTTT. It specifies CASSRYRATEAFF.

This clone was seen more than once but under ten times. The rearrangement links TRBV5-6 to TRBJ1-2; D uncertain. Germline values: CDR1 SGHDT, CDR2 YYEEEE. The V end was cut by 1 base, the J end by 4 bases, with 11 bases between. CDR3 size: 14 residues. Written as DNA, the CDR3 is TGTGCCAGCAGCTTGTTATTACCGAGCTATGGCTACACCTTC. Its protein is CASSLLLPSYGYTF. Looking up the rest from reference TRBV5-6 and TRBJ1-2 gives the full variable domain: DAGVTQSPTHLIKTRGQQVTLRCSPKSGHDTVSWYQQALGQGPQFIFQYYEEEERQRGNFPDRFSGHQFPNYSSELNVNALLLGDSALYLCASSLLLPSYGYTFGSGTRLTVV.

The DNA of the CDR3 is TGTGCCAGCAGTGAATATGGCAGTAACTATGGCTACACCTTC. It specifies CASSEYGSNYGYTF. The rearrangement joins TRBV25-1 to TRBJ1-2; D is unclear. Germline V CDR1 and CDR2: MGHDK, SYGVNS. V was pared by 0 bases and J by 1 base, with 6 bases between. The CDR3 covers 14 residues.

The chain carries TRBV2 and TRBJ2-2, with TRBD1 matching over 10 bases. V dropped 3 bases and J dropped 15; count of bases not matched to a gene: 1. Germline V gene lookup returns CDR1 SNHLY and CDR2 FYNNEI. This CDR3 contains 11 residues. The CDR3 sequence: CASSETGGMFF. Here the CDR3 DNA reads TGTGCCAGCAGTGAGACAGGGGGCATGTTTTTT. Variable domain in full (rest from reference TRBV2 and TRBJ2-2): EPEVTQTPSHQVTQMGQEVILRCVPISNHLYFYWYRQILGQKVEFLVSFYNNEISEKSEIFDDQFSVERPDGSNFTLKIRSTKLEDSAMYFCASSETGGMFFGEGSRLTVL.

This clone is a singleton in its sample. The genes are TRBV4-1 and TRBJ1-1; the D gene is possibly TRBD1 (5 bases). The CDR3 runs 16 residues. The germline V and J ends were trimmed by 1 base and 0 bases, with 12 bases remaining between them. Germline V gene lookup returns CDR1 MGHRA and CDR2 YSYEKL. CDR3 nucleotide sequence: TGCGCCAGCAGCCAAGCGGCGGGGGGGGTGAACACTGAAGCTTTCTTT. It codes for CASSQAAGGVNTEAFF.

This clone was counted once. A read error may produce the germline difference seen at one junction end. The rearrangement uses TRBV2 and TRBJ1-2; no firm D call. This CDR3 has 8 amino acids. Germline V gene sequence: CDR1 SNHLY, CDR2 FYNNEI. The CDR3 protein is CASNTEGF. CDR3 in DNA: TGTGCCAGCAATACCGAGGGCTTC.

The chain is built from TRBV27 and TRBJ2-6, with 7 bases lining up with TRBD1. The CDR3 spans 17 residues. Per the germline V gene, CDR1 is MNHEY and CDR2 is SMNVEV (reference sequence). V dropped 5 bases and J dropped 0; count of bases not matched to a gene: 7. Here the CDR3 DNA reads TGTGCCAGCAGTCCCCGGACAGGAAACTCTGGGGCCAACGTCCTGACTTTC. Translating gives CASSPRTGNSGANVLTF.

J is TRBJ2-1 and V is TRBV19; D is perhaps TRBD2 (6 bases). The CDR3 contains 13 residues. V lost 7 bases and J lost 7, with 14 bases in between. Germline loops: CDR1 LNHDA, CDR2 SQIVND (reference sequence). This CDR3 is CASIGLISNEQFF. The CDR3 DNA follows: TGTGCCAGTATCGGACTAATATCAAATGAGCAGTTCTTC.